This entry concerns a single T cell receptor (beta chain). The CDR3 covers 16 residues. Germline V gives CDR1 SGHDT, CDR2 YYEEEE. The V and J ends lost 4 bases and 0 bases respectively, with 14 bases between them. Seattle enrolled patients during active infection and tracked them longitudinally. This sample is part of a study of blood T cell repertoires in COVID-19. Study overall: The United States, Italy and Spain provided the acute and convalescent COVID-19 samples. T cells, B-cell-depleted T cells, or PBMCs supplied cDNA or gDNA.

Original processing methods: The assay estimated nucleated cells by amplifying reference gene primers. Generated by immunoSEQ multiplex PCR, the TCRdb table keeps only in-frame clones and is missing some. V, J and clone size derive from that table, while D and trimming were established from the DNA sequence. The table records about 120,000 clones, more than 75% of them present only once. This sequence originates from a woman between 65 and 79 years old with COVID-19, enrolled during active disease. Sequencing was carried out using peripheral blood. The gene calls are TRBV5-6 and TRBJ1-5; D is possibly TRBD1 (6 bases). CDR3 DNA sequence: TGTGCCAGCAGCCTTACAGGGATCTATAGCAATCAGCCCCAGCATTTT. Translation gives CASSLTGIYSNQPQHF.